The 21 T cell receptor beta chains presented below share a single source sample, sequenced in a study of PD-1 blockade in classical Hodgkin lymphoma. Clones were read by immunoSEQ multiplex PCR, and TCRdb kept only the in-frame ones, dropping some. The sample consists of 5,000 to 6,500 clones, about 86% of them appearing once. Time point in this sample: newly diagnosed, previously untreated cHL patient sample. After PBMCs were thawed, their CD8+ T cells were isolated by magnetic negative selection. Sequences were obtained from CD8+ T cells from blood. The receptors stem from a human donor with classical Hodgkin lymphoma.

This chain joins TRBV27 and TRBJ1-5, with D hard to call. The CDR3 contains 14 residues. From germline, CDR1 is MNHEY and CDR2 SMNVEV (reference sequence). V gave up 11 bases and J gave up 0 bases, with 14 bases separating them. Here the CDR3 DNA reads TGTGCCGGAACCCGACCCCGTAGCAATCAGCCCCAGCATTTT. Protein: CAGTRPRSNQPQHF.

By sample fraction, this clone is medium-sized. The chain has TRBV23-1 and TRBJ2-7, with 9 positions matching TRBD1. TRBV23-1 is marked as an open reading frame, function uncertain. CDR3 length: 14 amino acids. V lost 10 bases and J lost 0; bases outside the gene matches: 7. The CDR3 sequence is CAIPTGGISYEQYF. DNA of the CDR3: TGCGCCATCCCGACAGGGGGAATCTCCTACGAGCAGTACTTC.

This clone is labeled medium-sized. The chain combines TRBV7-9 with TRBJ2-7; TRBD1 matches at 8 bases. Germline CDR1 SEHNR, CDR2 FQNEAQ (reference sequence). The trim removed 3 bases at V and 7 bases at J, leaving 8 bases unmatched. This CDR3 has 14 amino acids. CDR3 amino acids: CASSLQDRVREQYF. CDR3 coding DNA: TGTGCCAGCAGCTTGCAGGACAGGGTAAGGGAGCAGTACTTC.

The rearrangement links TRBV10-3 to TRBJ1-2; 7 bases are shared with TRBD1. Germline CDR1 reads ENHRY; CDR2 reads SYGVKD. The J segment lost 4 bases and the V segment lost 8 bases, leaving 7 bases of the junction unmatched. The length of the CDR3 is 13 residues. CDR3 region: CAIGGYRGYGYTF. The CDR3 DNA follows: TGTGCCATCGGCGGTTACAGGGGCTATGGCTACACCTTC.

This chain uses TRBV2 with TRBJ2-1, with D tentatively TRBD1 or TRBD2 (6 bases each). CDR3 length: 19 amino acids. V lost 8 bases and J 7 bases, leaving 33 bases between the germline ends. Germline-derived CDR1 and CDR2 are SNHLY and FYNNEI. The CDR3 DNA is TGTGCCAGCGGAGGGGAGCGGGCACCTGGGGGCCCGTCTATGAATGAGCAGTTCTTC. Amino acids: CASGGERAPGGPSMNEQFF.

This clone has a single count. V is TRBV1 and J is TRBJ1-3. TRBV1 has pseudogene status. The CDR3 is 18 residues long. The CDR3 here is CTSSQDIRTGGSGNTIYF. For the CDR3, the DNA is TGCACCAGCAGCCAAGATATCCGGACGGGAGGCTCTGGAAACACCATATATTTT.

This clone was observed a single time. CDR3 DNA sequence: TGTGCCACCAGCAACTGGGCGGGATGGTACAATGAGCAGTTCTTC. It encodes CATSNWAGWYNEQFF. The genes are TRBV15 and TRBJ2-1; possible D gene TRBD2, 6 bases. CDR3 length equals 15 residues. Germline loops: CDR1 LNHNV, CDR2 YYDKDF (reference sequence). V lost 4 bases and J 4 bases, leaving 14 bases between the germline ends.

The J gene is TRBJ1-1, the V gene TRBV2; unclear D gene. The germline CDR1 and CDR2 sequences are SNHLY and FYNNEI. Deletions cut 7 bases from V and 1 base from J, with 7 bases between. The CDR3 is made up of 12 amino acids. CDR3 sequence reads: CASMTGNTEAFF. CDR3 nucleotide sequence: TGTGCCAGCATGACTGGGAACACTGAAGCTTTCTTT.

This clone was observed once. This chain joins TRBV6-4 and TRBJ1-1; TRBD1 is a possible D gene (6 bases). Looked up from germline, CDR1 is MRHNA and CDR2 is SNTAGT. There are 13 residues in the CDR3. Trimming shortened V by 5 bases and J by 1 base, and 8 bases separated the two germline ends. The chain's CDR3 is CASSKGQNTEAFF. For the CDR3, the DNA is TGTGCCAGCAGTAAGGGACAGAACACTGAAGCTTTCTTT.

The chain combines TRBV25-1 with TRBJ2-2; D is undetermined. CDR3 size: 12 residues. Trimming took off 8 bases at V and 6 bases at J, with 10 bases between the two ends. Germline values: CDR1 MGHDK, CDR2 SYGVNS. The CDR3 DNA follows: TGTGCCAGCGCCCCGGTCTCCGGGGAGCTGTTTTTT. Protein product: CASAPVSGELFF.

The chain recombines TRBV27 with TRBJ1-2; a possible D gene is TRBD1 (5 bases). The CDR3 runs to 13 residues. The V gene's germline CDR1 is MNHEY and CDR2 SMNVEV (reference sequence). The V end lost 6 bases, the J end lost 6 bases, and 14 bases lay between the germline ends. The CDR3 coding sequence is TGTGCCAGCAGCCTCACAAACAGGAATGGCTACACCTTC. It codes for CASSLTNRNGYTF.

The chain has TRBV11-1 and TRBJ1-3; no clear D. Germline V gene sequence: CDR1 SGHAT, CDR2 FQDESV (reference sequence). Trimming removed 7 bases from V and 0 bases from J, with 7 bases in between. The CDR3 covers 13 residues. CDR3 sequence: CASNADSGNTIYF. DNA for the CDR3: TGTGCCAGCAACGCCGACTCTGGAAACACCATATATTTT.

The chain carries TRBV6-1 and TRBJ2-2; possible D gene TRBD2, 6 bases. The CDR3 covers 14 residues. Between the trimmed V and J ends, which lost 8 bases and 3 bases, there was a span of 13 bases. Germline assignment: CDR1 MNHNS and CDR2 SASEGT. The CDR3 is CASVGTGDTGELFF. The CDR3, as DNA: TGTGCCAGCGTCGGGACTGGGGACACCGGGGAGCTGTTTTTT.

The V call is TRBV6-4, the J call TRBJ2-3; 7 nucleotides line up with TRBD2. The CDR3 is 16 residues long. Per germline, CDR1 MRHNA and CDR2 SNTAGT. The trim removed 3 bases at V and 5 bases at J, leaving 11 bases unmatched. In DNA, the CDR3 is TGTGCCAGCAGTGAGATTGGCGGGAGTGGTAAAGATACGCAGTATTTT. Amino acid sequence: CASSEIGGSGKDTQYF.

The genes are TRBV4-1 and TRBJ1-1, with 8 bases identical to TRBD1. The V gene end was trimmed by 8 bases and the J gene end by 7 bases; junction bases not matched to a gene: 9. The CDR3 is 13 amino acids. The germline gives CDR1 MGHRA, CDR2 YSYEKL. The CDR3 DNA follows: TGCGCCAGCTCCCTACCGGGACAGGATGAAGCTTTCTTT. Protein sequence: CASSLPGQDEAFF.

This clone was seen a single time. The chain links TRBV6-1 to TRBJ1-1, with unresolved D. This CDR3 has 13 residues. CDR1 is MNHNS and CDR2 is SASEGT in the germline V gene. The V gene lost 0 bases and the J gene lost 3 bases, with 5 bases spanning the gap. CDR3 DNA sequence: TGTGCCAGCAGTGAAGCGGAACACACTGAAGCTTTCTTT. Amino acid sequence: CASSEAEHTEAFF.

The rearrangement links TRBV30 to TRBJ1-3, with D maybe TRBD1 (5 bases). The CDR3 is made up of 14 amino acids. V was cut by 3 bases and J by 4 bases, with 13 bases left in between. Germline values: CDR1 GTSNPN, CDR2 SVGIG (reference sequence). DNA of the CDR3: TGTGCCTGGAGCCGGGCCAGGGAAGGAAACACCATATATTTT. This gives the protein CAWSRAREGNTIYF.

The chain combines TRBV6-5 with TRBJ1-5; D is possibly TRBD1 (6 bases). V was clipped by 6 bases and J by 5 bases, with 14 bases between them. CDR3 length: 14 amino acids. Germline CDR1 MNHEY, CDR2 SVGAGI. CDR3: CASSRYRAYQPQHF. In nucleotides, the CDR3 is TGTGCCAGCAGCCGATACAGGGCCTATCAGCCCCAGCATTTT.

The chain uses TRBV5-4 and TRBJ2-2, with 10 bases matching TRBD2. Per germline, CDR1 SGHNT and CDR2 YYREEE (reference sequence). This CDR3 comprises 16 residues. Trimming at V came to 4 bases and at J to 8 bases, leaving 11 bases not matched to a gene. The CDR3 loop reads CASSGTPSGRGGELFF. The CDR3 nucleotides are TGTGCCAGCAGCGGAACTCCTAGCGGGAGAGGTGGGGAGCTGTTTTTT.

V and J are TRBV6-5 and TRBJ1-5; maybe TRBD1 (6 bases). The CDR3 loop spans 15 amino acids. Germline CDR1 is MNHEY and CDR2 is SVGAGI. Between the trimmed V and J ends, which lost 0 bases and 3 bases, there was a span of 9 bases. The CDR3 region has the DNA TGTGCCAGCAGTTACTCGAGGACAGTCAATCAGCCCCAGCATTTT. It yields the protein CASSYSRTVNQPQHF.

This sequence joins TRBV5-6 and TRBJ1-4, with D tentatively TRBD1 (6 bases). The CDR3 has 17 amino acids. CDR1 is SGHDT and CDR2 is YYEEEE in the germline V gene. Trimming took 7 bases from V and 0 from J, leaving 19 bases between them. The CDR3, as DNA: TGTGCCAGCCACTCACCAGGGAAGGGGGCAACTAATGAAAAACTGTTTTTT. As protein: CASHSPGKGATNEKLFF.